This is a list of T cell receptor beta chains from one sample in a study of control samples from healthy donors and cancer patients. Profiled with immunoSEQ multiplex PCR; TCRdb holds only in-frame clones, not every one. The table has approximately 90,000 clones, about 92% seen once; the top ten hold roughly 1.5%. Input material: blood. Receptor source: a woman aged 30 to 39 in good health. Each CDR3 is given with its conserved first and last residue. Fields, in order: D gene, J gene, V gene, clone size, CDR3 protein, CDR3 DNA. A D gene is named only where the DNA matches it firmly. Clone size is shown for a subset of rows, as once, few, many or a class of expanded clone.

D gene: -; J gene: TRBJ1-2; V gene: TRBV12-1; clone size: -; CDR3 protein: CASSFVRGRYFHYGYTF; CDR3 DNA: TGTGCCAGCAGCTTTGTAAGGGGGCGGTACTTCCACTATGGCTACACCTTC
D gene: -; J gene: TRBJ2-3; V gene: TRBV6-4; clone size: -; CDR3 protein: CASSMEGGTDTQYF; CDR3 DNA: TGTGCCAGCAGCATGGAGGGTGGCACAGATACGCAGTATTTT
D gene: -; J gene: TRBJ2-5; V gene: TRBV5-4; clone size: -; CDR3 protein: CASSLSGASSVGTQYF; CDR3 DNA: TGTGCCAGCAGCTTATCCGGGGCCTCTTCGGTTGGGACCCAGTACTTC
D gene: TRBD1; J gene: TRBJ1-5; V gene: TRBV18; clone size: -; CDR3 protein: CASSPGQRNQPQHF; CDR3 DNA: TGTGCCAGCTCACCGGGACAGCGCAATCAGCCCCAGCATTTT
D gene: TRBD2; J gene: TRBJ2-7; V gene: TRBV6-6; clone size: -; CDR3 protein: CASSGARGRAYEQYF; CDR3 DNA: TGTGCCAGCAGTGGAGCGCGCGGGAGGGCCTACGAGCAGTACTTC
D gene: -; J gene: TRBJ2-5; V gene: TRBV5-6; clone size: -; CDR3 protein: CASSPGWPSQETQYF; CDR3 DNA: TGTGCCAGCAGCCCCGGTTGGCCCTCGCAAGAGACCCAGTACTTC
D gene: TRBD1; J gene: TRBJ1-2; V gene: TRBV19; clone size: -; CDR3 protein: CASSAYGTGGNYGYTF; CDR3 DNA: TGTGCCAGTAGTGCATATGGGACAGGGGGAAACTATGGCTACACCTTC
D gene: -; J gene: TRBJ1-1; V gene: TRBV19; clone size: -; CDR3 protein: CASSIAPGTEAFF; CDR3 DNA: TGTGCCAGTAGTATTGCCCCAGGTACTGAAGCTTTCTTT
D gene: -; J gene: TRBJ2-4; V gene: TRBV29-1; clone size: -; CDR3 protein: CSVVTPLAKNIQYF; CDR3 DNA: TGCAGCGTTGTAACACCACTAGCCAAAAACATTCAGTACTTC
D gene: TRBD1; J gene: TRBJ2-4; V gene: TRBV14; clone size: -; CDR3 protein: CASSQGQGLTVAKNIQYF; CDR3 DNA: TGTGCCAGCAGCCAAGGACAGGGGCTTACCGTTGCCAAAAACATTCAGTACTTC
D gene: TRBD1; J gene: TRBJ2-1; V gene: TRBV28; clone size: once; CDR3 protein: CASSPTDYRQGTNEQFF; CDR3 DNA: TGTGCCAGCAGTCCGACCGACTACCGACAGGGTACGAATGAGCAGTTCTTC
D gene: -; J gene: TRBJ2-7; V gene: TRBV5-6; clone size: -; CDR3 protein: CASSWGHEQYF; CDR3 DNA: TGTGCCAGCAGCTGGGGACACGAGCAGTACTTC
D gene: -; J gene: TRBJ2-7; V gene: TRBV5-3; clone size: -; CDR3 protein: CARSELDDGYEQYF; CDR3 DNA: TGTGCCAGAAGCGAACTCGACGACGGCTACGAGCAGTACTTC
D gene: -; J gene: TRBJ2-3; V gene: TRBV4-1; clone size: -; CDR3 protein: CASSQVEGAVTDTQYF; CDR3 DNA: TGCGCCAGCAGCCAAGTGGAAGGGGCGGTCACAGATACGCAGTATTTT
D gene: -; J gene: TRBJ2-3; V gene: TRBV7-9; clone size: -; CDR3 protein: CASSLEGITDTQYF; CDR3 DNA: TGTGCCAGCAGCTTAGAGGGGATCACAGATACGCAGTATTTT
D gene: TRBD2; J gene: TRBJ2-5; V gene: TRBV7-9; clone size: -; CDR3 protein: CASSLTSAETQYF; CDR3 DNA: TGTGCCAGCAGCTTGACTAGCGCAGAGACCCAGTACTTC
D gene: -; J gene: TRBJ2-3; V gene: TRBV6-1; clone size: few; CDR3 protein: CASSEFNRDVGRTQYF; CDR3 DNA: TGTGCCAGCAGTGAATTCAACAGGGACGTCGGACGTACGCAGTATTTT
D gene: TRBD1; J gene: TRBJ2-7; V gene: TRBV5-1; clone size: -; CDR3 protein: CASSLGDRGLGYEQYF; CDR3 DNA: TGCGCCAGCAGCTTGGGCGACAGGGGGCTAGGGTACGAGCAGTACTTC
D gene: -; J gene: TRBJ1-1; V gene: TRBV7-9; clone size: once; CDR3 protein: CASSTRDNSNTEAFF; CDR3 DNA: TGTGCCAGCAGCACCCGGGACAACTCGAACACTGAAGCTTTCTTT
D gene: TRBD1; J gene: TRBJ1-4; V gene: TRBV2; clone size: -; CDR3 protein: CASSLGTATTNEKLFF; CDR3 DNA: TGTGCCAGCAGCCTGGGGACAGCCACAACTAATGAAAAACTGTTTTTT
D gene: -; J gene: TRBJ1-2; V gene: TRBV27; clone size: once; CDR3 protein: CASTIGGRGYTF; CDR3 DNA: TGTGCCAGCACCATTGGGGGGAGAGGCTACACCTTC
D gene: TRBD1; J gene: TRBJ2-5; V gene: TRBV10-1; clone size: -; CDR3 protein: CASSEDRGQETQYF; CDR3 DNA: TGCGCCAGCAGCGAGGACAGGGGGCAGGAGACCCAGTACTTC
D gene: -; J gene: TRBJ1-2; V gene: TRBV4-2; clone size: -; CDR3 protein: CASSPPGDYGYTF; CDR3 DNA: TGTGCCAGCAGCCCACCCGGTGACTATGGCTACACCTTC
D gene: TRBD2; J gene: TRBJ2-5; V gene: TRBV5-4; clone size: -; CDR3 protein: CASSPWTSRETQYF; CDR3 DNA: TGTGCCAGCAGCCCATGGACTAGCCGAGAGACCCAGTACTTC
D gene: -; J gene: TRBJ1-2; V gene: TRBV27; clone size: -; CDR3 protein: CASRSIQGTYGYTF; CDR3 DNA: TGTGCCAGCAGATCTATACAGGGTACCTATGGCTACACCTTC
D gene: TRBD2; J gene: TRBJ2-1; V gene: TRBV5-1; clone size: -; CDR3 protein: CASRPEYSGGDSYNEQFF; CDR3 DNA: TGCGCCAGCAGACCCGAATATAGCGGGGGGGACTCCTACAATGAGCAGTTCTTC
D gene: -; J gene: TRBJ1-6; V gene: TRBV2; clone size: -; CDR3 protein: CASSRNPQTNNSPLHF; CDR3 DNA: TGTGCCAGCAGCCGAAACCCCCAGACCAATAATTCACCCCTCCACTTT
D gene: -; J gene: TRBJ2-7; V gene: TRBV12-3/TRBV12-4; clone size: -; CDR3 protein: CASSFGASYEQYF; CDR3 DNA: TGTGCCAGCAGTTTCGGGGCCTCCTACGAGCAGTACTTC
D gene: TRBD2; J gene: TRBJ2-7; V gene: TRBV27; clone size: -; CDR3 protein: CASSPRTSGGGLSYEQYF; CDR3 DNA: TGTGCCAGCAGTCCCCGGACTAGCGGGGGGGGTTTATCCTACGAGCAGTACTTC
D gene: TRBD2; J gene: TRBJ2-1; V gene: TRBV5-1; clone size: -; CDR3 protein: CASSLGTSDLSDEQFF; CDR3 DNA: TGCGCCAGCAGCTTGGGGACTAGTGACCTATCAGATGAGCAGTTCTTC
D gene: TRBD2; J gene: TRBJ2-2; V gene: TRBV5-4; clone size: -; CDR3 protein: CASSLESGTSTGELFF; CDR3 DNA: TGTGCCAGCAGCTTGGAGAGCGGGACGAGCACCGGGGAGCTGTTTTTT
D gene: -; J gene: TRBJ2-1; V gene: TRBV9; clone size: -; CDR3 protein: CASSFLALPGPSSYNEQFF; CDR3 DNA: TGTGCCAGCAGCTTCTTGGCCCTTCCAGGTCCGAGCTCCTACAATGAGCAGTTCTTC
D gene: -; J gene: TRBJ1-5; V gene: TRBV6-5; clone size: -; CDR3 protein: CASSPLGIGNQPQHF; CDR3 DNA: TGTGCCAGCAGCCCCCTCGGGATTGGCAATCAGCCCCAGCATTTT
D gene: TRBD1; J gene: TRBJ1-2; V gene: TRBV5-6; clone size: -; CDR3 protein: CASSLGQGVRGYTF; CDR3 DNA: TGTGCCAGCAGCTTGGGACAGGGGGTCCGAGGCTACACCTTC
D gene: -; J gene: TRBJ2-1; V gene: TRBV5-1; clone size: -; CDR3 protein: CASSLVGHAYNEQFF; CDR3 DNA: TGCGCCAGCAGCTTGGTGGGCCACGCCTACAATGAGCAGTTCTTC
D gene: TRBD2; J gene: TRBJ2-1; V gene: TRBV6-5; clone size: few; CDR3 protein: CAIGTSGSPADEQFF; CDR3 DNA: TGTGCCATCGGGACTAGCGGGAGCCCCGCCGATGAGCAGTTCTTC
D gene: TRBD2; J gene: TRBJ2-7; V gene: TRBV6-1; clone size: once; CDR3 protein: CASSEENLGLAGGPSTYEQYF; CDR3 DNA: TGTGCCAGCAGTGAAGAGAACCTGGGACTAGCGGGGGGGCCAAGTACCTACGAGCAGTACTTC
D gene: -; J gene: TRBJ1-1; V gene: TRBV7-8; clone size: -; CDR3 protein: CASSSRTDKNTEAFF; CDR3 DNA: TGTGCCAGCAGCTCGAGGACAGACAAGAACACTGAAGCTTTCTTT
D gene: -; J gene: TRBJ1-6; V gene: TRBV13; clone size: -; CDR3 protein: CASRPTQESSPLHF; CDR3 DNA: TGTGCCAGCAGACCAACCCAGGAGAGTTCACCCCTCCACTTT
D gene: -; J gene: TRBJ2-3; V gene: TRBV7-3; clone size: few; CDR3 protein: CASSLGQFTDTQYF; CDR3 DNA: TGTGCCAGCAGCTTAGGACAGTTCACAGATACGCAGTATTTT
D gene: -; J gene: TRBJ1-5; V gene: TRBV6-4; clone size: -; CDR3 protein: CASSDSKTRRRDPNQPQHF; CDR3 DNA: TGTGCCAGCAGTGACTCGAAGACGCGAAGAAGGGACCCCAATCAGCCCCAGCATTTT
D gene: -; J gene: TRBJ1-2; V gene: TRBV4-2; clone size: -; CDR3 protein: CASSQDPLGGGHGYTF; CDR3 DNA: TGTGCCAGCAGCCAAGATCCTTTGGGCGGGGGCCATGGCTACACCTTC
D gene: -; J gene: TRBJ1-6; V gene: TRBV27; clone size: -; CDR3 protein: CASSLGSSYNSPLHF; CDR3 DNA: TGTGCCAGCAGTTTGGGGAGCTCCTATAATTCACCCCTCCACTTT
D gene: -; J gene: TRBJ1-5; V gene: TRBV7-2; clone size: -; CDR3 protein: CASSLTSRGNQPQHF; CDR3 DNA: TGTGCCAGCAGCCTGACGTCCAGGGGAAATCAGCCCCAGCATTTT
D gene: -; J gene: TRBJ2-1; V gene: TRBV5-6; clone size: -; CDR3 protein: CASSLFTYEQFF; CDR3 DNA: TGTGCCAGCAGCTTGTTTACCTATGAGCAGTTCTTC
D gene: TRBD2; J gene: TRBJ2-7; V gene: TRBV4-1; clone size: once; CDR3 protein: CASSLTSGGYEQYF; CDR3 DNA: TGCGCCAGCAGCCTCACTAGCGGGGGGTACGAGCAGTACTTC
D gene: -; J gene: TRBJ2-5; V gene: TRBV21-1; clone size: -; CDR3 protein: CASSNWTVDSGSQYF; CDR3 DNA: TGTGCCAGCAGCAATTGGACAGTCGATTCCGGGTCCCAGTACTTC
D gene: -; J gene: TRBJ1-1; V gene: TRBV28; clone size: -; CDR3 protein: CASSLYWDKAFF; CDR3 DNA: TGTGCCAGCAGTTTGTACTGGGATAAAGCTTTCTTT
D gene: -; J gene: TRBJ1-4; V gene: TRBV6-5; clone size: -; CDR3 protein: CASSYSRSGNEKLFF; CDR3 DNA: TGTGCCAGCAGTTACTCAAGGTCTGGTAATGAAAAACTGTTTTTT
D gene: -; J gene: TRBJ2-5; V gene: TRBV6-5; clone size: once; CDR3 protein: CASARSLGQETQYF; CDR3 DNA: TGTGCCAGCGCCAGAAGTCTTGGCCAAGAGACCCAGTACTTC
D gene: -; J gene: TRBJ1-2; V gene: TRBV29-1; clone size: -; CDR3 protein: CSAQDSHRGYTF; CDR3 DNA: TGCAGCGCCCAGGACAGTCATCGGGGCTACACCTTC